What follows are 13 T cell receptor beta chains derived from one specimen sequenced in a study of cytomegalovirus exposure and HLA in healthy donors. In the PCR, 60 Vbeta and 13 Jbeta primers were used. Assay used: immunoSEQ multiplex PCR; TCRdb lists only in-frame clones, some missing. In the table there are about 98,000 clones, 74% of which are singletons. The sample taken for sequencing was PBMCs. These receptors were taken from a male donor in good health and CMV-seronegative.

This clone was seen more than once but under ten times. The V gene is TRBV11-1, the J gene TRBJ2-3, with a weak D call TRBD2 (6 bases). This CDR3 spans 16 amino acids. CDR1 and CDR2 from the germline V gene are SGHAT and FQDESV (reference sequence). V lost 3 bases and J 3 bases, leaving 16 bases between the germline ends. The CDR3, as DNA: TGTGCCAGCAGCTTCGACGGGGGTCGCGGGACAGATACGCAGTATTTT. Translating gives CASSFDGGRGTDTQYF.

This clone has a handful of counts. The CDR3 coding sequence is TGTGCCAGCAGTTACACCAGGGGGCTGAACACTGAAGCTTTCTTT. Its protein product is CASSYTRGLNTEAFF. The V and J genes are TRBV6-6 and TRBJ1-1; 8 bases fit TRBD1. CDR1 MNHNY and CDR2 SVGAGI come from the germline V gene (reference sequence). The CDR3 contains 15 residues. With V trimmed by 2 bases and J by 0 bases, 2 bases remained unmatched.

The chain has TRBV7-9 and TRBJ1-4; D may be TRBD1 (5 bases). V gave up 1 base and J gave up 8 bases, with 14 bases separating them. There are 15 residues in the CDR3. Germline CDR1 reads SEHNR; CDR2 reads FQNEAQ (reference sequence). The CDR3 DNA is TGTGCCAGCAGCTTAGGTTTGGCAGGGAACGAAAAACTGTTTTTT. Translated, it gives CASSLGLAGNEKLFF.

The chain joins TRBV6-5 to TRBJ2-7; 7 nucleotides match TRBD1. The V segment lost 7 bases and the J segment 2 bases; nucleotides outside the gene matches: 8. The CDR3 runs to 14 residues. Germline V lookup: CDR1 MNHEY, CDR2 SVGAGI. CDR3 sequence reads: CASMPRQGTYEQYF. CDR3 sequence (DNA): TGTGCCAGCATGCCCCGACAGGGCACCTACGAGCAGTACTTC.

CDR3: CASTSPSGPYEQYF. CDR3 DNA sequence: TGCGCCAGCACTTCTCCGTCCGGTCCCTACGAGCAGTACTTC. This rearrangement joins TRBV10-1 to TRBJ2-7; D gene uncertain. Trimming removed 7 bases at V and 2 bases at J, with 15 bases between. This CDR3 is built from 14 residues. Germline CDR1 and CDR2: WNHNN and SYGVQD (reference sequence).

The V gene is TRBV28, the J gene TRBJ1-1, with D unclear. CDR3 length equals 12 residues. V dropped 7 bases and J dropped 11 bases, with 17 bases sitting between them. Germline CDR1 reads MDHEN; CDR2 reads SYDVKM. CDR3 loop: CASIPPTLPAFF. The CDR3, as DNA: TGTGCCAGCATCCCCCCCACTCTGCCGGCTTTCTTT.

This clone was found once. The CDR3 region has the DNA TGTGCCAGCAGTCCTCCCGGGACAGGGATCTACGAGCAGTACTTC. Its protein is CASSPPGTGIYEQYF. The V and J genes are TRBV28 and TRBJ2-7, with 9 positions matching TRBD1. In germline, CDR1 is MDHEN, CDR2 SYDVKM. CDR3 length: 15 amino acids. The J segment lost 3 bases and the V segment lost 5 bases, leaving 8 bases of the junction unmatched.

The CDR3 sequence: CASSQDILAGDWVNIQYF. As DNA, the CDR3 is TGCGCCAGCAGCCAAGATATCCTAGCGGGAGATTGGGTAAACATTCAGTACTTC. V usage is TRBV4-3 and J usage is TRBJ2-4, with 10 bases lining up with TRBD2. Germline CDR1 reads LGHNA; CDR2 reads YSLEER. The CDR3 covers 18 residues. The V and J ends lost 0 bases and 6 bases, in that order; junction bases with no gene match: 11.

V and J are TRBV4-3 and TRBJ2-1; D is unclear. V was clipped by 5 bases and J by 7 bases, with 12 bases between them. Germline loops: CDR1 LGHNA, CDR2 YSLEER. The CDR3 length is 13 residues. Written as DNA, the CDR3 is TGCGCCAGCAGCAACCGGGTATGGAATGAGCAGTTCTTC. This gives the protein CASSNRVWNEQFF.

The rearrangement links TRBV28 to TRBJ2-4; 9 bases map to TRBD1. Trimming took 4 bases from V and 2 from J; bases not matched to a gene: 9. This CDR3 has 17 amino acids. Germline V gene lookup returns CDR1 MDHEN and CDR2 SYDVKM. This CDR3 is CASSYTGTGFSKNIQYF. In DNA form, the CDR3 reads TGTGCCAGCAGTTACACCGGGACAGGGTTTTCCAAAAACATTCAGTACTTC.

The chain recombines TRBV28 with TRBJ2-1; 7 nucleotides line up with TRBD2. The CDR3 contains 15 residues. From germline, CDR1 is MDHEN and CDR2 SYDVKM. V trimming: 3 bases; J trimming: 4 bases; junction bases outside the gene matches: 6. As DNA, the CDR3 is TGTGCCAGCAGTTTTGTAGCGGGTATTTACAATGAGCAGTTCTTC. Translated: CASSFVAGIYNEQFF.

The CDR3 DNA is TGTGCCAGCCTACAGGGGACCGAGCAGTACTTC. Its protein product is CASLQGTEQYF. The V call is TRBV11-2, the J call TRBJ2-7, with TRBD1 matching over 7 bases. The CDR3 covers 11 residues. The germline CDR1 and CDR2 sequences are SGHAT and FQNNGV. V trimming: 8 bases; J trimming: 6 bases; junction bases outside the gene matches: 4.

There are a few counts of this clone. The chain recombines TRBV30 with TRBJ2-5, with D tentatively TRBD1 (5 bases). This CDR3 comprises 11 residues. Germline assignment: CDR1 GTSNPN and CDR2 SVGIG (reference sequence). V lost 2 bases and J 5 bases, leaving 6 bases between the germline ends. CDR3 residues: CAWSKGETQYF. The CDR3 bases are TGTGCCTGGAGTAAGGGGGAGACCCAGTACTTC.